Below, 22 T cell receptor beta chains from the same sample are listed, as sequenced in a study of beta chain features in type 1 diabetes. Isolated RNA was reverse transcribed in full, so expressed TCRB transcripts were sequenced. Assay: immunoSEQ multiplex PCR; the TCRdb copy retains only in-frame clones and omits some. The sample records tens of thousands of clones, around a third being singletons. Sequences were obtained from stem cell memory CD4+ T cells from blood. The receptors here all came from a young woman in good health.

The chain has TRBV5-1 and TRBJ2-7; D possibly corresponds to TRBD1 (5 bases). CDR1 is SGHRS, CDR2 YFSETQ, per germline. The ends were cut back, 3 bases at V and 12 bases at J, with 16 bases in the middle. The CDR3 contains 12 residues. The DNA for the CDR3 is TGCGCCAGCAGCTCGGAAAGGGGAAGTCCGTACTTC. It codes for CASSSERGSPYF.

This clone was counted only a few times. V gene TRBV10-1 combines with J gene TRBJ2-1; maybe TRBD1 (6 bases). The germline V gene encodes CDR1 WNHNN and CDR2 SYGVQD (reference sequence). Trimming shortened V by 5 bases and J by 7 bases, and 15 bases separated the two germline ends. CDR3 size: 14 residues. The CDR3 coding sequence is TGCGCCAGCAGTACCCGGGACAAGCATAATGAGCAGTTCTTC. It specifies CASSTRDKHNEQFF.

The table lists this clone with a few counts. The genes are TRBV7-2 and TRBJ2-5; D may be TRBD2 (6 bases). Germline V gives CDR1 SGHTA, CDR2 FQGNSA. Trimming pared 3 bases from V and 4 bases from J, leaving 15 bases between. The CDR3 contains 15 residues. As DNA, the CDR3 is TGTGCCAGCAGCTTCGTCGGGGGTTACGGAGAGACCCAGTACTTC. Amino acid sequence: CASSFVGGYGETQYF.

This clone was counted at least ten times. The DNA for the CDR3 is TGTGCCAGCAGCCCACAACTAGCGGCTAATGAGCAGTTCTTC. It is translated as CASSPQLAANEQFF. V and J are TRBV14 and TRBJ2-1, with 8 bases aligning to TRBD2. Germline V lookup: CDR1 SGHDN, CDR2 FVKESK. The CDR3 is 14 amino acids. Losses at the gene ends were 4 bases for V and 7 bases for J; bases not matched to a gene: 6.

The rearrangement joins TRBV19 to TRBJ2-2, with 12 bases lining up with TRBD1. Germline-derived CDR1 and CDR2 are LNHDA and SQIVND (reference sequence). This CDR3 has 15 amino acids. Germline trimming cut 7 bases from V and 6 bases from J; bases unmatched to any gene: 6. CDR3 bases: TGTGCCAGTACCTCCGGGACAGGGGGCTCCGGGGAGCTGTTTTTT. Protein product: CASTSGTGGSGELFF. The whole variable domain, remainder taken from reference TRBV19 and TRBJ2-2, is DGGITQSPKYLFRKEGQNVTLSCEQNLNHDAMYWYRQDPGQGLRLIYYSQIVNDFQKGDIAEGYSVSREKKESFPLTVTSAQKNPTAFYLCASTSGTGGSGELFFGEGSRLTVL.

Worth noting for this clone: The junction does not match germline at one end; this may be a read error. The rearrangement joins TRBV7-7 to TRBJ2-2; TRBD2 matches 9 bases. The CDR3 consists of 13 residues. The germline CDR1 and CDR2 sequences are SSHAT and FNYEAQ (reference sequence). The CDR3 DNA reads as TGTGCTAGCAGATCTAGCGGGAACGGGGAGCTGTTTTTT. The encoded protein is CASRSSGNGELFF.

This rearrangement joins TRBV30 to TRBJ2-1, with TRBD2 matching 10 bases. In germline, CDR1 is GTSNPN, CDR2 SVGIG (reference sequence). This CDR3 is built from 15 residues. V was pared by 1 base and J by 6 bases, with 6 bases of the junction left unmatched. For the CDR3, the DNA is TGTGCCTGGAGTGCGAAGGGACTAGCGAGCAATGAGCAGTTCTTC. It translates to CAWSAKGLASNEQFF.

This clone has only a few counts. V usage is TRBV29-1 and J usage is TRBJ1-1, with 7 bases that match TRBD1. V shed 7 bases and J 2 bases; nucleotides not matched to a gene: 7. The CDR3 runs 13 residues. Germline loops: CDR1 SQVTM, CDR2 ANQGSEA. DNA for the CDR3: TGCAGCGCCCTGGGACAGTTAAACACTGAAGCTTTCTTT. Its protein is CSALGQLNTEAFF.

The rearrangement joins TRBV6-1 to TRBJ2-3; 8 bases line up with TRBD2. Germline CDR1 reads MNHNS; CDR2 reads SASEGT. J was trimmed by 2 bases and V by 4 bases; bases with no gene match: 8. The CDR3 is 16 amino acids. The CDR3 sequence: CASSAAGGLVTDTQYF. The CDR3 coding sequence is TGTGCCAGCAGTGCCGCGGGAGGACTAGTCACAGATACGCAGTATTTT.

This chain uses TRBV14 with TRBJ2-3; perhaps TRBD1 as D (5 bases). CDR1 and CDR2 (germline): SGHDN, FVKESK. The germline V and J ends were trimmed by 5 bases and 4 bases, with 7 bases remaining between them. There are 12 residues in the CDR3. DNA of the CDR3: TGTGCCAGCAGCGGGGCCTCAGATACGCAGTATTTT. This sequence encodes CASSGASDTQYF.

This chain joins TRBV27 and TRBJ2-5; 16 positions match TRBD2. The CDR3 sequence is 18 residues long. Trimming removed 3 bases from V and 5 bases from J; junction bases left unmatched: 9. The germline CDR1 and CDR2 sequences are MNHEY and SMNVEV (reference sequence). The CDR3 nucleotides read TGTGCCAGCAGTTTGACCCCGGGACTAGCGGGAGGGAGCGAGACCCAGTACTTC. Translating it yields CASSLTPGLAGGSETQYF.

The rearrangement uses TRBV5-1 and TRBJ2-2; TRBD2 agrees at 9 bases. Looked up from germline, CDR1 is SGHRS and CDR2 is YFSETQ. J lost 2 bases, V lost 4 bases, and 6 bases had no gene match. This CDR3 spans 16 amino acids. This CDR3 reads CASSDLAGFNTGELFF. DNA of the CDR3: TGCGCCAGCAGCGACCTAGCGGGGTTTAACACCGGGGAGCTGTTTTTT. The whole variable domain, remainder taken from reference TRBV5-1 and TRBJ2-2, is KAGVTQTPRYLIKTRGQQVTLSCSPISGHRSVSWYQQTPGQGLQFLFEYFSETQRNKGNFPGRFSGRQFSNSRSEMNVSTLELGDSALYLCASSDLAGFNTGELFFGEGSRLTVL.

This clone was detected many times. CDR3 sequence (DNA): TGTGCCAGTAGCCATCCCCCAGGGACCTACGAGCAGTACTTC. As protein: CASSHPPGTYEQYF. The gene calls are TRBV19 and TRBJ2-7, with TRBD1 as a possible D gene (5 bases). Trimming removed 6 bases at V and 2 bases at J, with 14 bases between. The CDR3 is made up of 14 amino acids. Germline-derived CDR1 and CDR2 are LNHDA and SQIVND (reference sequence).

The V gene is TRBV4-2, the J gene TRBJ1-2; D possibly corresponds to TRBD1 (6 bases). V lost 1 base to trimming and J lost 3 bases, with 12 bases between them. The CDR3 loop spans 15 amino acids. Germline V gives CDR1 LGHNA, CDR2 YNFKEQ. This chain's CDR3 is CASSQAYPGDYGYTF. CDR3 nucleotides: TGTGCCAGCAGCCAAGCTTATCCAGGGGACTATGGCTACACCTTC.

This rearrangement joins TRBV5-1 to TRBJ1-6; TRBD1 agrees at 9 bases. The CDR3 loop spans 15 amino acids. Germline CDR1 is SGHRS and CDR2 is YFSETQ. V dropped 3 bases and J dropped 10; count of bases not matched to a gene: 8. CDR3 residues: CASSSTTGGGSPLHF. The CDR3 coding sequence is TGCGCCAGCAGCTCTACAACAGGGGGCGGATCACCCCTCCACTTT.

The genes are TRBV11-2 and TRBJ1-1; TRBD1 matches at 7 bases. The CDR3 sequence is 16 residues long. V shed 5 bases and J 3 bases; nucleotides not matched to a gene: 12. CDR1 SGHAT and CDR2 FQNNGV come from the germline V gene. The CDR3: CASSPHADRVDTEAFF. The CDR3 nucleotides are TGTGCCAGCAGCCCGCATGCTGACAGGGTCGACACTGAAGCTTTCTTT.

This clone was observed many times. This chain links TRBV30 with TRBJ2-7; 10 nucleotides align to TRBD2. With 8 bases clipped from V and 6 bases from J, the junction kept 7 bases outside the gene matches. This CDR3 has 12 amino acids. Per germline, CDR1 GTSNPN and CDR2 SVGIG (reference sequence). CDR3 in amino acids: CAGEASGSEQYF. CDR3 sequence (DNA): TGTGCCGGGGAGGCTAGCGGGAGCGAGCAGTACTTC.

The J gene is TRBJ2-3, the V gene TRBV30; D not resolved. The germline V gene has CDR1 GTSNPN and CDR2 SVGIG (reference sequence). Trimming cost V 2 bases and J 10 bases, with 13 bases left between them. The CDR3 has 12 residues. The CDR3 reads CAWSRTPRAQYF. The CDR3 DNA reads TGTGCCTGGAGTCGTACCCCGCGTGCGCAGTATTTT.

The chain carries TRBV4-3 and TRBJ2-1; 9 bases agree with TRBD2. This CDR3 has 17 amino acids. The germline CDR1 and CDR2 sequences are LGHNA and YSLEER. The ends lost 0 bases at V and 4 bases at J; junction bases unmatched: 7. Written as DNA, the CDR3 is TGCGCCAGCAGCCAAGATCCCCGCGGGGGGGTATACAATGAGCAGTTCTTC. Protein sequence: CASSQDPRGGVYNEQFF.

This chain connects TRBV4-3 to TRBJ2-7; TRBD1 agrees at 11 bases. CDR1 is LGHNA, CDR2 YSLEER, per germline. CDR3 length: 16 amino acids. Trimming at V came to 1 base and at J to 5 bases, leaving 7 bases not matched to a gene. The CDR3 region is CASSQGGGQGEDEQYF. CDR3 DNA: TGCGCCAGCAGCCAAGGGGGGGGACAGGGGGAAGACGAGCAGTACTTC.

This clone was recorded a few times. J is TRBJ1-6 and V is TRBV4-3; no clear D. CDR3 size: 16 residues. The germline gives CDR1 LGHNA, CDR2 YSLEER. The V end lost 1 base, the J end lost 0 bases, and 7 bases lay between the germline ends. In DNA form, the CDR3 reads TGCGCCAGCAGCCAAGGGTGGAGCTCCTATAATTCACCCCTCCACTTT. Translated: CASSQGWSSYNSPLHF.

In DNA, the CDR3 is TGCGCCAGCAGCCCTACTAGCGGGGGGGCCAATGAGCAGTTCTTC. It encodes CASSPTSGGANEQFF. This chain uses TRBV5-1 with TRBJ2-1, with TRBD2 matching over 13 bases. Germline V gene lookup returns CDR1 SGHRS and CDR2 YFSETQ. This CDR3 comprises 15 residues. Trimming took 4 bases from V and 6 from J; bases not matched to a gene: 4.